Following are 10 T cell receptor beta chains from one sample sequenced in a study of regulatory T cells in long-lasting Graves disease. Time point specified: newly diagnosed GD, antithyroid drugs for less than 3 months. RNA from PBMCs was the source of the TCR library. Through Arm-PCR of CDR3 regions and iRepertoire HTBI primers, TCR beta libraries were built. TCRdb redid the calling of the multiplex PCR reads with MiXCR, one entry per CDR3 protein. Here the sample spans fewer than 350,000 distinct CDR3 sequences, over 15% being singletons. The source material was peripheral blood mononuclear cells (PBMCs), sampled at new diagnosis, from a patient treated with antithyroid drugs. These receptors came from a female donor with Graves disease.

Points on this clonotype: A junction boundary mismatches the germline segment, possibly from a read error. J is TRBJ2-7 and V is TRBV19; 7 positions match TRBD2. This CDR3 is built from 14 residues. Germline V lookup: CDR1 LNHDA, CDR2 SQIVND (reference sequence). The CDR3 DNA sequence: TGTGCCGGTAGTGCGGCTAGCGGAGCCTACGAGCAGTACTTC. Its protein product is CAGSAASGAYEQYF.

This clonotype was detected ten times or more. V and J are TRBV28 and TRBJ1-4; tentative D call: TRBD1 (5 bases). Trimming stripped 6 bases from V and 6 bases from J, with 14 bases between. The germline gives CDR1 MDHEN, CDR2 SYDVKM. The CDR3 runs to 14 residues. The CDR3 sequence is CASSYMGGDEKLFF. In DNA form, the CDR3 reads TGTGCCAGCAGCTATATGGGAGGGGATGAAAAACTGTTTTTT. Together with reference TRBV28 and TRBJ1-4, the CDR3 gives the full variable domain: DVKVTQSSRYLVKRTGEKVFLECVQDMDHENMFWYRQDPGLGLRLIYFSYDVKMKEKGDIPEGYSVSREKKERFSLILESASTNQTSMYLCASSYMGGDEKLFFGSGTQLSVL.

At least ten counts were recorded for this clonotype. This chain connects TRBV6-1 to TRBJ2-7; D call uncertain. From germline, CDR1 is MNHNS and CDR2 SASEGT. The CDR3 totals 15 residues. Trimming removed 7 bases at V and 0 bases at J, with 16 bases between. The CDR3 loop is CASTPPGVSSYEQYF. CDR3 bases: TGTGCCAGCACCCCTCCCGGCGTGAGCTCCTACGAGCAGTACTTC.

This chain uses TRBV20-1 with TRBJ2-3; D gene uncertain. The CDR3 is 15 residues long. Per the germline V gene, CDR1 is DFQATT and CDR2 is SNEGSKA (reference sequence). V gave up 6 bases and J gave up 0 bases, with 16 bases separating them. Written as DNA, the CDR3 is TGCAGTGCCGAAAATGCGCAGGCGAGCACAGATACGCAGTATTTT. It specifies CSAENAQASTDTQYF.

The CDR3 protein is CASSQATGIGRQPQHF. DNA for the CDR3: TGCGCCAGCAGCCAAGCAACAGGGATTGGGCGTCAGCCCCAGCATTTT. The chain is built from TRBV4-1 and TRBJ1-5; a weak D match, TRBD1 (6 bases). V lost 1 base to trimming and J lost 6 bases, with 16 bases between them. Germline CDR1 and CDR2: MGHRA and YSYEKL. CDR3 size: 16 residues.

This clonotype was counted many times. The chain has TRBV11-1 and TRBJ2-3; 8 nucleotides align to TRBD1. This CDR3 spans 14 amino acids. J was trimmed by 4 bases and V by 4 bases; bases with no gene match: 4. Germline CDR1 reads SGHAT; CDR2 reads FQDESV (reference sequence). The CDR3 DNA follows: TGTGCCAGCAGCTCTGGACAGGGTGCAGATACGCAGTATTTT. Translated: CASSSGQGADTQYF. Based on the CDR3 plus reference TRBV11-1 and TRBJ2-3, the full variable domain is EAEVAQSPRYKITEKSQAVAFWCDPISGHATLYWYRQILGQGPELLVQFQDESVVDDSQLPKDRFSAERLKGVDSTLKIQPAELGDSAMYLCASSSGQGADTQYFGPGTRLTVL.

At least ten counts were recorded for this clonotype. The V call is TRBV20-1, the J call TRBJ1-2, with 9 bases fitting TRBD1. The CDR3 contains 14 residues. V was clipped by 6 bases and J by 7 bases; unmatched bases: 12. The germline V gene has CDR1 DFQATT and CDR2 SNEGSKA (reference sequence). The CDR3 spells CSAAGTGKYSGYTF. The CDR3 DNA is TGCAGTGCGGCCGGGACAGGGAAGTATTCTGGCTACACCTTC.

This clonotype occurred many times. The gene calls are TRBV19 and TRBJ2-2; 8 bases match TRBD2. V gave up 5 bases and J gave up 7 bases; unmatched junction bases: 12. There are 16 residues in the CDR3. The germline gives CDR1 LNHDA, CDR2 SQIVND (reference sequence). CDR3 coding DNA: TGTGCCAGTAGTCCGGGACGGATAGCGGGATACGGGGAGCTGTTTTTT. Encoded protein: CASSPGRIAGYGELFF. Full variable domain (rest looked up from reference TRBV19 and TRBJ2-2): DGGITQSPKYLFRKEGQNVTLSCEQNLNHDAMYWYRQDPGQGLRLIYYSQIVNDFQKGDIAEGYSVSREKKESFPLTVTSAQKNPTAFYLCASSPGRIAGYGELFFGEGSRLTVL.

This clonotype was found many times. The gene calls are TRBV6-1 and TRBJ2-1, with 11 positions matching TRBD2. This CDR3 spans 15 amino acids. Per germline, CDR1 MNHNS and CDR2 SASEGT. The J segment lost 4 bases and the V segment lost 6 bases, leaving 5 bases of the junction unmatched. This CDR3 reads CASSTGTSGYNEQFF. DNA for the CDR3: TGTGCCAGCAGCACAGGGACTAGCGGTTACAATGAGCAGTTCTTC.

This clonotype was observed at least ten times. The chain is built from TRBV11-2 and TRBJ2-1; 11 bases align to TRBD2. V gave up 5 bases and J gave up 10 bases; unmatched junction bases: 10. Germline V lookup: CDR1 SGHAT, CDR2 FQNNGV. This CDR3 has 15 amino acids. The CDR3 loop is CASSPGLAVNGEQFF. CDR3 nucleotides: TGTGCCAGCAGCCCGGGACTAGCGGTTAACGGGGAGCAGTTCTTC.